The 21 T cell receptor beta chains below come from one sample, sequenced in a study of long-term antiretroviral therapy in people with HIV. At survey level, the immunoSEQ assay was run in its v3.0 version. Clones were sequenced by immunoSEQ multiplex PCR, and TCRdb holds only the in-frame ones, with some missing. The sample shows about 20,000 clones, roughly 80% of them seen only once. Sample: unsorted PBMCs, taken 0.5 years before starting antiretroviral therapy. The receptors stem from a man aged 18 to 35 with HIV.

The chain has TRBV28 and TRBJ1-2, with D maybe TRBD1 (6 bases). The germline V gene encodes CDR1 MDHEN and CDR2 SYDVKM. The CDR3 length is 15 residues. The ends were cut back, 3 bases at V and 4 bases at J, with 15 bases in the middle. In DNA, the CDR3 is TGTGCCAGCAGTTTTGGGGGGCGCTTTATCTATGGCTACACCTTC. Protein: CASSFGGRFIYGYTF.

The CDR3 DNA reads TGTGCCAGCAGCCCGACGACAGGGCGGGCTGAAGCTTTCTTT. Protein sequence: CASSPTTGRAEAFF. V gene TRBV5-6 combines with J gene TRBJ1-1; 7 nucleotides align to TRBD1. The CDR3 is 14 amino acids. Germline V gene data show CDR1 as SGHDT and CDR2 as YYEEEE. J was trimmed by 6 bases and V by 4 bases; bases with no gene match: 9.

This clone was counted a few times. The chain uses TRBV7-9 and TRBJ1-2; 7 bases line up with TRBD1. This CDR3 spans 14 amino acids. CDR1 SEHNR and CDR2 FQNEAQ come from the germline V gene (reference sequence). The V segment lost 3 bases and the J segment 3 bases; nucleotides outside the gene matches: 4. The CDR3: CASSLTTGHYGYTF. The CDR3 DNA reads TGTGCCAGCAGCTTGACGACAGGGCACTATGGCTACACCTTC.

This clone is categorized as medium-sized. V is TRBV19 and J is TRBJ2-3; D ambiguous. CDR1 is LNHDA, CDR2 SQIVND, per germline (reference sequence). Between the trimmed V and J ends, which lost 1 base and 2 bases, there was a span of 10 bases. The length of the CDR3 is 15 residues. The CDR3: CASSIGRTVTDTQYF. CDR3 nucleotide sequence: TGTGCCAGTAGTATAGGGCGGACGGTCACAGATACGCAGTATTTT. Using reference TRBV19 and TRBJ2-3 for the parts outside the CDR3, the full variable domain is DGGITQSPKYLFRKEGQNVTLSCEQNLNHDAMYWYRQDPGQGLRLIYYSQIVNDFQKGDIAEGYSVSREKKESFPLTVTSAQKNPTAFYLCASSIGRTVTDTQYFGPGTRLTVL.

The chain combines TRBV4-3 with TRBJ2-2, with D tentatively TRBD2 (6 bases). The germline V gene encodes CDR1 LGHNA and CDR2 YSLEER. This CDR3 comprises 17 residues. Trimming removed 1 base from V and 6 bases from J, with 18 bases in between. CDR3 coding DNA: TGCGCCAGCAGCCAAGCCCCCCTCGGAGGGGAGGCCGGGGAGCTGTTTTTT. Its translation: CASSQAPLGGEAGELFF.

This chain uses TRBV7-9 with TRBJ2-1; TRBD2 agrees at 14 bases. J gave up 9 bases and V 3 bases, and 13 bases lay outside the gene matches. The CDR3 totals 18 residues. Germline V gene sequence: CDR1 SEHNR, CDR2 FQNEAQ (reference sequence). CDR3 in DNA: TGTGCCAGCAGCTTGAGGATGGGGACTAGCGGGAGTAGTAGTGAGCAGTTCTTC. It encodes CASSLRMGTSGSSSEQFF.

The chain employs TRBV6-6 and TRBJ1-5; unclear D gene. The CDR3 runs 14 residues. V was clipped by 10 bases and J by 3 bases, with 16 bases between them. Looked up from germline, CDR1 is MNHNY and CDR2 is SVGAGI (reference sequence). CDR3 bases: TGTGCCACCACGGGCCATTACTCCAATCAGCCCCAGCATTTT. Translated: CATTGHYSNQPQHF.

The chain uses TRBV2 and TRBJ2-7; no firm D call. Germline V CDR1 and CDR2: SNHLY, FYNNEI. The ends were cut back, 1 base at V and 1 base at J, with 8 bases in the middle. This CDR3 contains 14 residues. The CDR3 protein is CASSEDTTSYEQYF. CDR3 bases: TGTGCCAGCAGTGAAGATACTACATCCTACGAGCAGTACTTC.

The chain uses TRBV6-5 and TRBJ1-2, with a possible D match to TRBD1 (5 bases). Between the trimmed V and J ends, which lost 6 bases and 7 bases, there was a span of 12 bases. The CDR3 is made up of 12 amino acids. Germline-derived CDR1 and CDR2 are MNHEY and SVGAGI. The CDR3 DNA reads as TGTGCCAGCAGATTCGCAGGGTCTGGCTACACCTTC. Translation gives CASRFAGSGYTF.

This clone was detected a few times. V and J are TRBV27 and TRBJ1-1; no clear D gene. The CDR3 has 14 amino acids. The V gene's germline CDR1 is MNHEY and CDR2 SMNVEV (reference sequence). V gave up 3 bases and J gave up 11 bases, with 19 bases separating them. DNA for the CDR3: TGTGCCAGCAGTTTTAGGGCCGGTCTGTTGGATGCTTTCTTT. Protein product: CASSFRAGLLDAFF.

The J gene is TRBJ2-1, the V gene TRBV12-5; 9 bases line up with TRBD2. Germline V gene lookup returns CDR1 LGHNT and CDR2 FRNRAP. J lost 5 bases, V lost 1 base, and 9 bases had no gene match. The CDR3 is 17 residues long. The CDR3 region is CASGLDTLGLANNEQFF. The CDR3 DNA reads as TGTGCTAGTGGTTTGGATACCTTGGGACTAGCAAACAATGAGCAGTTCTTC.

The chain is built from TRBV19 and TRBJ2-7; possible D gene TRBD1, 6 bases. The V end lost 3 bases, the J end lost 3 bases, and 9 bases lay between the germline ends. The germline V gene has CDR1 LNHDA and CDR2 SQIVND (reference sequence). The CDR3 loop spans 13 amino acids. DNA of the CDR3: TGTGCCAGTAGTATGGCACAGGGCTACGAGCAGTACTTC. Amino acids: CASSMAQGYEQYF.

This sequence joins TRBV13 and TRBJ2-6, with 7 bases identical to TRBD1. CDR3 length: 18 amino acids. Germline CDR1 PRHDT, CDR2 FYEKMQ (reference sequence). V shed 5 bases and J 2 bases; nucleotides not matched to a gene: 12. The CDR3 reads CASSPRTGYETGANVLTF. CDR3 coding DNA: TGTGCCAGCAGCCCCCGGACAGGCTATGAGACTGGGGCCAACGTCCTGACTTTC.

The chain is built from TRBV5-1 and TRBJ1-1; TRBD1 is a possible D gene (5 bases). The germline V gene encodes CDR1 SGHRS and CDR2 YFSETQ. This CDR3 has 15 amino acids. The germline V and J ends were trimmed by 3 bases and 7 bases, with 19 bases remaining between them. CDR3 amino acids: CASSSQQVGRDEAFF. CDR3 sequence (DNA): TGCGCCAGCAGCTCCCAACAGGTGGGGAGGGATGAAGCTTTCTTT.

The chain combines TRBV21-1 with TRBJ1-5. TRBV21-1 is a pseudogene locus. The CDR3 runs 16 residues. The CDR3 here is CASSKALGGLNQPQHF. DNA of the CDR3: TGTGCCAGCAGCAAAGCCCTTGGCGGCCTCAATCAGCCCCAGCATTTT.

The chain recombines TRBV5-1 with TRBJ2-7; D unclear. V shed 4 bases and J shed 4 bases, with 21 bases lying between them. The CDR3 contains 16 residues. Germline V CDR1 and CDR2: SGHRS, YFSETQ. For the CDR3, the DNA is TGCGCCAGCAGCCCATTTCCCACGTATAGGTCTTACGAGCAGTACTTC. It is translated as CASSPFPTYRSYEQYF.

The rearrangement joins TRBV7-3 to TRBJ2-3; 16 bases map to TRBD2. The CDR3 has 17 residues. Germline V gene data show CDR1 as SGHTA and CDR2 as FQGTGA. After removal of 4 bases from V and 4 bases from J, the junction contained 5 bases not matched to a gene. The CDR3 DNA follows: TGTGCCAGCAGCTCCGGGACTAGCGGGAGGGCGTCAGATACGCAGTATTTT. Translated: CASSSGTSGRASDTQYF.

This clone was counted between two and nine times. The rearrangement uses TRBV7-2 and TRBJ2-7, with D maybe TRBD2 (7 bases). Germline V lookup: CDR1 SGHTA, CDR2 FQGNSA. The CDR3 is made up of 17 amino acids. V lost 2 bases and J lost 1, with 18 bases in between. CDR3 nucleotides: TGTGCCAGCAGCTTATGGGCTTTGGGGGGGCAGTCCTACGAGCAGTACTTC. Residues: CASSLWALGGQSYEQYF.

J is TRBJ1-4 and V is TRBV6-1; weak D call: TRBD1 (5 bases). Trimming cost V 2 bases and J 7 bases, with 14 bases left between them. The germline V gene encodes CDR1 MNHNS and CDR2 SASEGT. This CDR3 spans 15 amino acids. CDR3 bases: TGTGCCAGCAGTGAATTGGGGGGGGGTACTGAAAAACTGTTTTTT. Its protein is CASSELGGGTEKLFF.

This clone has only one observation. The chain carries TRBV6-6 and TRBJ1-3; D is possibly TRBD1 (5 bases). Per the germline V gene, CDR1 is MNHNY and CDR2 is SVGAGI (reference sequence). The V end was cut by 2 bases, the J end by 0 bases, with 11 bases between. The CDR3 sequence is 16 residues long. The CDR3 region is CASSYRDPSSGNTIYF. CDR3 coding DNA: TGTGCCAGCAGTTACAGGGACCCTAGCTCTGGAAACACCATATATTTT.

This clone was seen a single time. The rearrangement uses TRBV6-1 and TRBJ2-7; D is unclear. There are 11 residues in the CDR3. V dropped 6 bases and J dropped 0 bases, with 3 bases sitting between them. Germline V gene sequence: CDR1 MNHNS, CDR2 SASEGT. The CDR3 coding sequence is TGTGCCAGCAGGTTCTCCTACGAGCAGTACTTC. It yields the protein CASRFSYEQYF.